This is a list of T cell receptor beta chains from one sample in a study of Ad26.COV2.S vaccination and SARS-CoV-2 variants. The assay was immunoSEQ multiplex PCR, and TCRdb's table has in-frame clones only and misses some. The repertoire includes about 680,000 clones, 89% of them detected once, and approximately 1.5% sits in the top ten. The material sequenced was peripheral blood, taken in a trial of Ad26.COV2.S vaccine versus placebo. These receptors were taken from a person between 18 and 65 years old who received the Ad26.COV2.S COVID-19 vaccine or a placebo. Each CDR3 is given with its conserved first and last residue. Each record gives: clone size, D gene, J gene, V gene, CDR3 protein, CDR3 DNA. The D gene is left open where the match is weak. For some rows the clone size is stated as once, few or many, or as a class when expanded; others skip it.

>.|TRBD2|TRBJ2-7|TRBV30
CAWRTGGPYEQYF
TGTGCCTGGAGAACGGGAGGCCCCTACGAGCAGTACTTC
>.|.|TRBJ1-5|TRBV4-3
CASSQGRQSAQPQHF
TGCGCCAGCAGCCAAGGGAGACAGAGTGCCCAGCCCCAGCATTTT
>.|TRBD2|TRBJ2-1|TRBV19
CASSIPLAGGPYEQFF
TGTGCCAGTAGTATCCCTTTAGCGGGGGGGCCATATGAGCAGTTCTTC
>.|.|TRBJ2-6|TRBV15
CATSRDRPGTSSGANVLTF
TGTGCCACCAGCAGAGATCGGCCGGGGACCAGCTCTGGGGCCAACGTCCTGACTTTC
>.|.|TRBJ2-5|TRBV6-5
CASSRDLRETQYF
TGTGCCAGCAGCCGAGACTTGCGAGAGACCCAGTACTTC
>.|.|TRBJ2-5|TRBV29-1
CSVPRGETQYF
TGCAGCGTCCCCAGGGGAGAGACCCAGTACTTC
>.|.|TRBJ1-2|TRBV7-9
CASSLGGAGTDGYTF
TGTGCCAGCAGCTTAGGAGGGGCCGGGACGGATGGCTACACCTTC
>.|TRBD2|TRBJ2-3|TRBV24-1
CATSERTSGSTDTQYF
TGTGCCACCAGTGAGCGGACTAGCGGGAGCACAGATACGCAGTATTTT
>.|.|TRBJ2-2|TRBV24-1
CATSLMGGELFF
TGTGCCACCAGCCTCATGGGCGGGGAGCTGTTTTTT
>.|.|TRBJ2-7|TRBV2
CASSGTFSYEQYF
TGTGCCAGCTCGGGGACATTCTCCTACGAGCAGTACTTC
>.|TRBD2|TRBJ2-3|TRBV7-3
CASSLTGGADTQYF
TGTGCCAGCAGCTTAACCGGGGGGGCCGATACGCAGTATTTT
>.|TRBD2|TRBJ2-2|TRBV7-2
CASSRRLAGLENTGELFF
TGTGCCAGCAGCCGCCGACTAGCGGGACTCGAGAACACCGGGGAGCTGTTTTTT
>few|TRBD1|TRBJ1-2|TRBV5-6
CASSLRGTGSLRYTF
TGTGCCAGCAGCTTGCGGGGGACAGGGTCTCTTCGCTACACCTTC
>.|TRBD1|TRBJ1-4|TRBV6-1
CASSERGQYSTNEKLFF
TGTGCCAGCAGTGAAAGGGGACAGTACTCAACTAATGAAAAACTGTTTTTT
>.|.|TRBJ1-2|TRBV7-2
CASSLDEGYPYGYTF
TGTGCCAGCAGCTTAGACGAGGGCTATCCTTATGGCTACACCTTC
>.|.|TRBJ1-1|TRBV9
CASSITGPGEAFF
TGTGCCAGCAGCATTACTGGACCGGGAGAAGCTTTCTTT
>.|.|TRBJ1-2|TRBV12-3/TRBV12-4
CASSLGSSYGYTF
TGTGCCAGCAGTTTGGGTAGCAGCTATGGCTACACCTTC
>.|.|TRBJ2-5|TRBV19
CASSGGNSETQYF
TGTGCCAGTAGTGGCGGGAATTCGGAGACCCAGTACTTC
>.|.|TRBJ1-2|TRBV7-9
CASSLAVANYGYTF
TGTGCCAGCAGCTTAGCGGTTGCTAACTATGGCTACACCTTC
>.|TRBD2|TRBJ2-7|TRBV27
CASRGLAGGKFYEQYF
TGTGCCAGCAGGGGACTAGCGGGAGGAAAATTCTACGAGCAGTACTTC
>.|.|TRBJ1-1|TRBV3-1/TRBV3-2
CASSRDVARREAFF
TGTGCCAGCAGCCGGGACGTAGCTCGACGGGAAGCTTTCTTT
>.|.|TRBJ2-2|TRBV5-1
CASSARVAKDGELFF
TGCGCCAGCAGCGCCCGGGTGGCCAAAGACGGGGAGCTGTTTTTT
>.|TRBD2|TRBJ2-7|TRBV6-6
CASSAHFGTSGRIPPYDEQYF
TGTGCCAGCAGCGCACACTTCGGGACTAGCGGGAGGATCCCTCCTTATGACGAGCAGTACTTC
>.|TRBD1|TRBJ1-2|TRBV12-3/TRBV12-4
CASSRQGVYGYTF
TGTGCCAGCAGTCGACAGGGGGTCTATGGCTACACCTTC
>.|.|TRBJ2-5|TRBV15
CATCCLGGETQYF
TGTGCCACCTGCTGCCTCGGTGGGGAGACCCAGTACTTC
>once|.|TRBJ1-2|TRBV12-3/TRBV12-4
CASSLGQGYGYTF
TGTGCCAGCAGTTTAGGGCAGGGATATGGCTACACCTTC
>.|.|TRBJ2-2|TRBV18
CASRVEQGNTGELFF
TGTGCCAGCCGCGTAGAACAGGGGAACACCGGGGAGCTGTTTTTT
>.|TRBD1|TRBJ1-6|TRBV27
CASSGQGGSSYNSPLHF
TGTGCCAGCAGTGGACAGGGGGGAAGCTCCTATAATTCACCCCTCCACTTT
>.|.|TRBJ2-2|TRBV5-1
CATKEGPNTGELFF
TGCGCCACCAAAGAAGGGCCTAACACCGGGGAGCTGTTTTTT
>.|.|TRBJ1-2|TRBV7-9
CASDETYGYTF
TGTGCCAGCGACGAGACCTATGGCTACACCTTC
>.|.|TRBJ2-3|TRBV6-5
CASSPRYSTDTQYF
TGTGCCAGCAGCCCGCGGTATAGCACAGATACGCAGTATTTT
>.|.|TRBJ2-5|TRBV7-9
CASSRLQYQETQYF
TGTGCCAGCAGCCGCCTCCAGTACCAAGAGACCCAGTACTTC
>once|.|TRBJ2-1|TRBV2
CASSEVRVGEQFF
TGTGCCAGCAGTGAAGTCAGGGTCGGGGAGCAGTTCTTC
>.|.|TRBJ2-1|TRBV7-9
CASSAPLAAEQFF
TGTGCCAGCAGCGCACCTCTGGCAGCGGAGCAGTTCTTC
>.|.|TRBJ1-2|TRBV7-2
CASSLRPRGYGYTF
TGTGCCAGCAGCCTTCGCCCCCGTGGATATGGCTACACCTTC
>.|.|TRBJ2-5|TRBV5-1
CASSPSRGARETQYF
TGCGCCAGCAGCCCTTCTAGAGGGGCTCGGGAGACCCAGTACTTC
>.|.|TRBJ2-1|TRBV11-3
CASSLDSHNEQFF
TGTGCCAGCAGCTTAGACTCTCACAATGAGCAGTTCTTC